The sequence of this TCR beta chain was determined in a study of OX40 agonist ivuxolimab in advanced cancers. Study at large: Three patients had partial responses: one hepatocellular carcinoma, two cutaneous melanoma.

The V and J ends lost 2 bases and 6 bases respectively, with 12 bases between them. The V gene's germline CDR1 is ENHRY and CDR2 SYGVKD. This CDR3 has 14 residues. Assay used: immunoSEQ multiplex PCR; TCRdb lists only in-frame clones, some missing. This table has tens of thousands of clones, under 95% appearing once. The sequenced sample was CD4+ or CD8+ T cells sorted from blood, obtained in a trial of the OX40 agonist ivuxolimab. The J gene is TRBJ2-3, the V gene TRBV10-3; D is unclear. The clonotype was recovered from an adult with an advanced solid tumor such as melanoma, head and neck, liver or kidney cancer. CDR3: CAISELTSWDTQYF. CDR3 nucleotides: TGTGCCATCAGTGAGCTTACATCGTGGGATACGCAGTATTTT.